This T cell receptor (beta chain) was captured in a study of T cells of healthy individuals. The table lists this clonotype with many counts. TCRdb fed the 5' RACE reads into MiXCR, producing one record per CDR3 protein. The top ten clones hold 6% to 8% of a sample with around 100,000 distinct CDR3 sequences, 15% to 20% of them seen once. Germline CDR1 reads MNHEY; CDR2 reads SMNVEV (reference sequence). With 4 bases removed from V and 9 bases from J, the gap between germline ends came to 13 bases. There are 14 residues in the CDR3. This chain uses TRBV27 with TRBJ1-6; possibly TRBD1 for D (6 bases). The source of this sequence is a human donor in good health. For the CDR3, the DNA is TGTGCCAGCAGTTCTCGCAGGGACATTTCACCCCTCCACTTT. This gives the protein CASSSRRDISPLHF.